The 9 T cell receptor beta chains below come from one sample, sequenced in a study of beta chain features in type 1 diabetes. Every bit of the isolated RNA underwent reverse transcription, so sequencing read expressed TCRB transcripts. TCRdb's copy holds only in-frame clones and misses some; the assay was immunoSEQ multiplex PCR. The top ten clones hold about 0.093% of a sample with just over 600,000 clones, around a sixth of them seen once. The sequencing sample was made of naive CD4+ T cells from blood. The receptor set was obtained from a man aged 18 to 29 in good health.

This clone was detected a few times. Here the CDR3 reads CASSPTSVRSSDTQYF. The CDR3 DNA reads as TGTGCCAGCAGCCCGACTAGCGTTCGGAGCTCAGATACGCAGTATTTT. This chain uses TRBV5-4 with TRBJ2-3, with TRBD2 identical over 8 bases. Germline CDR1 is SGHNT and CDR2 is YYREEE (reference sequence). This CDR3 contains 16 residues. Trimming at V came to 4 bases and at J to 4 bases, leaving 11 bases not matched to a gene. The complete variable domain, with remaining parts taken from reference TRBV5-4 and TRBJ2-3, reads ETGVTQSPTHLIKTRGQQVTLRCSSQSGHNTVSWYQQALGQGPQFIFQYYREEENGRGNFPPRFSGLQFPNYSSELNVNALELDDSALYLCASSPTSVRSSDTQYFGPGTRLTVL.

This chain connects TRBV5-6 to TRBJ1-4, with D possibly matching TRBD1 (5 bases). V gave up 4 bases and J gave up 3 bases, with 10 bases separating them. CDR1 and CDR2 (germline): SGHDT, YYEEEE. The CDR3 extends over 14 amino acids. The CDR3 sequence: CASSLGGANEKLFF. The CDR3, as DNA: TGTGCCAGCAGCCTGGGGGGAGCTAATGAAAAACTGTTTTTT. Drawing the rest from reference TRBV5-6 and TRBJ1-4, the complete variable domain is DAGVTQSPTHLIKTRGQQVTLRCSPKSGHDTVSWYQQALGQGPQFIFQYYEEEERQRGNFPDRFSGHQFPNYSSELNVNALLLGDSALYLCASSLGGANEKLFFGSGTQLSVL.

This chain's CDR3 is CASSDAELQGWYTEAFF. CDR3 nucleotide sequence: TGTGCCAGCAGTGACGCCGAGTTGCAGGGTTGGTACACTGAAGCTTTCTTT. The rearrangement uses TRBV25-1 and TRBJ1-1, with D possibly TRBD1 on 5 matching bases. This CDR3 is built from 17 residues. Germline loops: CDR1 MGHDK, CDR2 SYGVNS. With 3 bases removed from V and 3 bases from J, the gap between germline ends came to 20 bases.

The chain carries TRBV7-9 and TRBJ2-3, with 12 nucleotides matching TRBD2. In germline, CDR1 is SEHNR, CDR2 FQNEAQ (reference sequence). This CDR3 is built from 16 residues. V lost 4 bases and J lost 14; bases outside the gene matches: 16. CDR3 sequence reads: CASSSTTGTSGPGGYF. Written as DNA, the CDR3 is TGTGCCAGCAGCTCAACCACCGGGACTAGCGGGCCCGGGGGGTATTTT.

Only a few counts were recorded for this clone. The rearrangement uses TRBV29-1 and TRBJ1-2; no reliable D call. The germline gives CDR1 SQVTM, CDR2 ANQGSEA. V was trimmed by 4 bases and J by 10 bases, leaving 13 bases between them. The CDR3 is 11 residues long. The CDR3, as DNA: TGCAGCGTTGCGGTTTCGGGCCACTACACCTTC. Translated: CSVAVSGHYTF.

CDR3 loop: CASSQELAGTETQYF. The CDR3 DNA reads TGTGCCAGCAGCCAAGAGCTAGCGGGGACAGAGACCCAGTACTTC. The chain employs TRBV4-2 and TRBJ2-7; 9 nucleotides agree with TRBD2. The better agreement between TRBJ2-5 and the DNA end casts doubt on the J call. Germline V gene lookup returns CDR1 LGHNA and CDR2 YNFKEQ. The CDR3 runs to 15 residues.

There are a few counts of this clone. The V call is TRBV2, the J call TRBJ2-7; 9 nucleotides line up with TRBD1. The germline gives CDR1 SNHLY, CDR2 FYNNEI. CDR3 length: 14 residues. Trimming removed 8 bases from V and 2 bases from J; junction bases left unmatched: 7. CDR3: CASVSGQGPYEQYF. The CDR3 DNA reads TGTGCCAGCGTATCGGGACAGGGACCCTACGAGCAGTACTTC.

This clone turned up a few times. The chain is built from TRBV7-2 and TRBJ2-1; D is undetermined. CDR3 length: 9 amino acids. CDR1 and CDR2 (germline): SGHTA, FQGNSA. V was pared by 5 bases and J by 16 bases, with 9 bases between. The CDR3 region is CASSPVGFF. As DNA, the CDR3 is TGTGCCAGCAGCCCCGTCGGTTTCTTC. The whole variable domain, filled in from reference TRBV7-2 and TRBJ2-1, reads GAGVSQSPSNKVTEKGKDVELRCDPISGHTALYWYRQSLGQGLEFLIYFQGNSAPDKSGLPSDRFSAERTGGSVSTLTIQRTQQEDSAVYLCASSPVGFFGPGTRLTVL.

This clone was observed a handful of times. The rearrangement links TRBV5-1 to TRBJ2-7; D gene uncertain. Trimming removed 1 base from V and 0 bases from J, with 11 bases in between. In germline, CDR1 is SGHRS, CDR2 YFSETQ. The CDR3 has 15 residues. The DNA of the CDR3 is TGCGCCAGCAGCTTGCCTCGTCAGAGCTCCTACGAGCAGTACTTC. Its translation: CASSLPRQSSYEQYF.